This record covers a single T cell receptor (beta chain). The antigen is undetermined. 13 Jbeta primers and 60 Vbeta primers were used for the PCR. The repertoire was sequenced with immunoSEQ multiplex PCR; TCRdb's copy has only in-frame clones and lacks some. Of under 150,000 clones listed, about 80% are singletons. CDR3 length: 16 amino acids. From germline, CDR1 is KGHSH and CDR2 LQKENI. The J segment lost 5 bases and the V segment lost 3 bases, leaving 9 bases of the junction unmatched. This entry belongs to a study of cytomegalovirus exposure and HLA in healthy donors. Study observations and caveats: A later analysis reportedly found that, within productive TCRs, an Asian-associated ancestry cluster had fewer N-insertions than the mean observed across the approximately 600 donors. The study reported that TCR beta sequences accurately predicted HLA-A and HLA-B alleles in most subjects. The study carried out a later analysis of TCR beta sequences. It associated approximately 17,000 of them with specific HLA alleles at a false discovery rate of 0.05.

The source material was PBMCs. The chain employs TRBV18 and TRBJ2-2; TRBD1 agrees at 7 bases. The receptor was isolated from a man aged 25-40 years in good health and CMV-seronegative. The CDR3 sequence is CASSPMAGTATGELFF. In nucleotides, the CDR3 is TGTGCCAGCTCACCGATGGCCGGGACAGCTACCGGGGAGCTGTTTTTT.